A selection of T cell receptor beta chains follows, all from one sample in a study of cytomegalovirus exposure and HLA in healthy donors. The protocol was immunoSEQ multiplex PCR, while the TCRdb copy is restricted to in-frame clones and leaves out a portion. In all, the sample yields approximately 140,000 clones. The specimen sequenced was PBMCs. These receptors all stem from a woman aged 18-35 years in good health and CMV-seronegative. Both conserved end residues are trimmed from each CDR3. The order of the fields is V gene, J gene, CDR3 protein.

TRBV9	TRBJ2-3	ASSVTGYTDTQY
TRBV10-3	TRBJ1-2	AITGQGLGGYT
TRBV7-9	TRBJ2-3	ASSLRRGTDTQY
TRBV10-3	.	AISELLGEQY
TRBV5-1	TRBJ1-1	ASRSQGAGTEAF
TRBV29-1	TRBJ2-3	SVAGTGVPTDTQY
TRBV7-9	TRBJ2-1	ASSLVALQDRAYNEQF
TRBV5-4	TRBJ2-3	ASSLDFRGSTDTQY
TRBV19	TRBJ1-2	ASTPLGQGKDGYT
TRBV6-1	TRBJ2-7	ASFGTGPYEQY
TRBV10-3	TRBJ2-5	AISEGTVQETQY
TRBV10-3	TRBJ2-3	AISEGQGLDTQY
TRBV7-7	TRBJ2-3	ASSFIAGVSDTQY
TRBV18	TRBJ1-5	ASSQTGDQPQH
TRBV10-3	TRBJ2-2	AIRTRDRANTGELF
TRBV4-1	TRBJ2-3	ASSLRAELAGADTQY
TRBV11-3	TRBJ2-1	ASSLFGTSGTSSYNEQF
TRBV9	TRBJ1-6	ASSVRVTNSPLH
TRBV5-5	TRBJ1-4	ASSLPGQGAGKLF
TRBV5-4	TRBJ2-3	ASSDYAISPDTQY
TRBV10-2	TRBJ2-2	ASTGSVRTGELF
TRBV5-1	TRBJ2-3	ASSLDFSRTDTQY
TRBV14	TRBJ1-2	ASSQDRQYGYT
TRBV7-3	TRBJ1-1	ASSLDGQGGTEAF
TRBV10-3	TRBJ1-2	AIGTGNGYT
TRBV19	TRBJ1-2	ASIKTGKGYGYT
TRBV7-2	TRBJ1-2	ASSLSGQGGPGYGYT
TRBV2	TRBJ2-7	ASRTDSYEQY
TRBV28	TRBJ1-2	ASSSSGLNYGYT
TRBV5-4	TRBJ2-3	ASSSRVGRADTQY
TRBV11-2	TRBJ1-2	ASSSGFTSYGYT
TRBV6-5	TRBJ2-1	ASSRTARNEQF
TRBV4-1	TRBJ1-5	ASSQGAPQGQPQH
TRBV7-9	TRBJ2-1	ASSSRDTVYNEQF
TRBV27	TRBJ2-3	ASSKDRGGTYTDTQY
TRBV6-1	TRBJ2-7	ATGRSGNSYEQY
TRBV5-4	.	ASSWSSGTDYEQY
TRBV7-2	TRBJ2-3	ASSGTGSTDTDTQY
TRBV7-9	TRBJ2-6	ASRAQGSGANVLT
TRBV5-4	TRBJ2-7	ASSRDSYEQY
TRBV10-3	TRBJ1-1	AISEFVGANTEAF
TRBV7-8	TRBJ1-5	ASSLDRGLKQPQH
TRBV28	TRBJ2-1	ASSSPGTRYRYNEQF
TRBV9	TRBJ2-1	ASSAKGTLPVNEQF
TRBV5-6	TRBJ2-1	ASSRTSVRNEQF
TRBV18	TRBJ1-1	ASSPQDRGEAF
TRBV6-6	TRBJ2-1	ASSLPRTDNEQF
TRBV7-8	TRBJ1-4	ASSLAYPHRGPNEKLF
TRBV7-2	TRBJ2-2	ASSLAPTGNTGELF
TRBV29-1	TRBJ1-2	SVPDRDHDGYT
TRBV5-6	TRBJ2-1	ASSALGYNEQF
TRBV6-5	TRBJ1-1	ASSYSIWGGNTEAF
TRBV19	TRBJ2-7	ASSIGTASPYEQY